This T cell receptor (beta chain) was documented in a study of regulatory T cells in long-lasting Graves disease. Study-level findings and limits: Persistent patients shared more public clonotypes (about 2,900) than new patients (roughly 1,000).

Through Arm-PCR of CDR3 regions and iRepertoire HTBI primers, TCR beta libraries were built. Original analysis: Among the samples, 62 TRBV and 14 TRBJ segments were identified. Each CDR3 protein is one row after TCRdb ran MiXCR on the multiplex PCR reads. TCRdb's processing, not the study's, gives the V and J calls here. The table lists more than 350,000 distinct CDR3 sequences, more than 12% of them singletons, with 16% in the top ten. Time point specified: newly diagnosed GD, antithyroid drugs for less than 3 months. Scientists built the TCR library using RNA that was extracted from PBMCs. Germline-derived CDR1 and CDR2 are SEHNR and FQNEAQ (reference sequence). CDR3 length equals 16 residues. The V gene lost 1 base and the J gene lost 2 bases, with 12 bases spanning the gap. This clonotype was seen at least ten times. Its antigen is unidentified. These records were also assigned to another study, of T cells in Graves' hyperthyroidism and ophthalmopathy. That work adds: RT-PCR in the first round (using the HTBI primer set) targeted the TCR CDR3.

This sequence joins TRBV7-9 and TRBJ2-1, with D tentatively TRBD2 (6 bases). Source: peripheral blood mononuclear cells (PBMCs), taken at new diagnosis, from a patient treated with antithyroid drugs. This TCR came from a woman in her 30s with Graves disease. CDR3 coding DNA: TGTGCCAGCAGCTTAGGGCGGGGTAAGGCCTACAATGAGCAGTTCTTC. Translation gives CASSLGRGKAYNEQFF.